A selection of T cell receptor beta chains follows, all from one sample in a study of PD-1 blockade in classical Hodgkin lymphoma. Produced via immunoSEQ multiplex PCR; TCRdb's table is partial and in-frame only. The sample gives roughly 40,000 clones, about 72% of which show up once; less than 4% is in the top ten. The sequencing here drew on peripheral blood mononuclear cells (PBMCs), taken at baseline. The receptors were sampled from a human donor with classical Hodgkin lymphoma. Both conserved end residues are part of each CDR3. A D gene is named only where the DNA matches it firmly. The size of a clone is reported for some rows only, either as once, few or many, or as a class for expanded clones.

TRBV7-3	.	TRBJ1-2	few	TGTGCCAGCAGCTCGTCGGAGGGCTTTGGCTACACCTTC	CASSSSEGFGYTF
TRBV5-6	.	TRBJ2-3	.	TGTGCCAGCAGCTTGGAAGCTCTAGCGTATAGCACAGATACGCAGTATTTT	CASSLEALAYSTDTQYF
TRBV7-8	.	TRBJ2-1	medium-sized	TGTGCCAGCAGCTTGGGTGTAGGAGGTCCCAATGAGCAGTTCTTC	CASSLGVGGPNEQFF
TRBV7-3	.	TRBJ1-4	.	TGTGCCAGCAGCTTAGTGGATGAAAAACTGTTTTTT	CASSLVDEKLFF
TRBV10-3	.	TRBJ2-3	few	TGTGCCATCAGTGAGTCGGTAGCGGTAAGGGTAGGCCTTAGTCGTAAAACCACAGATACGCAGTATTTT	CAISESVAVRVGLSRKTTDTQYF
TRBV2	.	TRBJ2-7	.	TGTGCCAGTTTCCCCGGGACGGGAACCTACGAGCAGTACTTC	CASFPGTGTYEQYF
TRBV5-1	.	TRBJ1-6	few	TGCGCCAGCAGCTTGGAGGGAAGGACTCTGGCTTCACCCCTCCACTTT	CASSLEGRTLASPLHF
TRBV7-6	.	TRBJ1-5	many	TGTGCCAGCTCCTCGGGCAAGGGGAAACAGCCCCAGCATTTT	CASSSGKGKQPQHF
TRBV6-5	.	TRBJ1-2	.	TGTGCCAGCAGTTACTCGGTGTCAGGATTTGGCTACACCTTC	CASSYSVSGFGYTF
TRBV30	.	TRBJ1-5	few	TGTGCCTGGAGTGTAGGAGGTTGGGGGACGCGCAATCAGCCCCAGCATTTT	CAWSVGGWGTRNQPQHF
TRBV14	.	TRBJ1-2	.	TGTGCCAGCAGCCAAGATTGGAGACAGCTTAACTATGGCTACACCTTC	CASSQDWRQLNYGYTF
TRBV19	.	TRBJ1-2	.	TGTGCCAGTAGTATGTCAGCTACCAACTATGGCTACACCTTC	CASSMSATNYGYTF
TRBV4-3	TRBD1	TRBJ1-3	once	TGCGCCAGCAGCCAAGAACCCCCAGGGGGCTTTGGAAACACCATATATTTT	CASSQEPPGGFGNTIYF
TRBV19	TRBD2	TRBJ2-1	.	TGTGCCAGTAGTGATTTCGGGGGGGAGACCTACAATGAGCAGTTCTTC	CASSDFGGETYNEQFF
TRBV27	TRBD1	TRBJ2-3	.	TGTGCCATACGGGACAGGGGGCTAGGCACAGATACGCAGTATTTT	CAIRDRGLGTDTQYF
TRBV7-9	.	TRBJ2-5	.	TGTGCCAGCAGCTTTGAGCGCCAAGAGACCCAGTACTTC	CASSFERQETQYF
TRBV21-1	.	TRBJ1-5	few	TGTGCCAGCAGCAAAGCGGGAACTTTAAGGAATTGTCAGCCCCAGCATTTT	CASSKAGTLRNCQPQHF
TRBV10-3	.	TRBJ1-2	few	TGTGCCATCAGTCCAGAAGGGTGGAACTATGGCTACACCTTC	CAISPEGWNYGYTF
TRBV6-5	.	TRBJ1-6	.	TGTGCCAGCATGGGGCTGGGATCACCCCTCCACTTT	CASMGLGSPLHF
TRBV4-3	.	TRBJ2-2	few	TGCGCCAGCAGCCCAAGTATTGGGGGTCCCGGGGAGCTGTTTTTT	CASSPSIGGPGELFF
TRBV6-5	.	TRBJ1-1	once	TGTGCCAGCAGTTACAGTCCTGGGGGCGGCACTGAAGCTTTCTTT	CASSYSPGGGTEAFF
TRBV4-3	.	TRBJ2-7	few	TGCGCCAGCAGCCAAGTCCGGGGCCAGACCTACGAGCAGTACTTC	CASSQVRGQTYEQYF
TRBV27	.	TRBJ2-3	.	TGTGCCAGCACCAACAGGGGAGGGAGCACAGATACGCAGTATTTT	CASTNRGGSTDTQYF
TRBV28	TRBD1	TRBJ2-7	few	TGTGCCAGCAGTTTCCACCTAGGACAGGGTTCGTCCTACGAGCAGTACTTC	CASSFHLGQGSSYEQYF
TRBV5-4	.	TRBJ2-1	.	TGTGCCAGCAGCCTTGAGGCAGGCCTATCGAGTAGCTACAATGAGCAGTTCTTC	CASSLEAGLSSSYNEQFF
TRBV30	TRBD2	TRBJ2-1	.	TGTGCCCCCAATCTAGCGGGAGCCGGTGAGCAGTTCTTC	CAPNLAGAGEQFF
TRBV7-7	.	TRBJ2-1	.	TGTGCTAGCAGCCAAACAGGGTATCTTCGCGACAATGAGCAGTTCTTC	CASSQTGYLRDNEQFF
TRBV6-7	TRBD2	TRBJ2-3	.	TGTGCCAGCAGTCTAGCGGGGTCCTACCGCACAGATACGCAGTATTTT	CASSLAGSYRTDTQYF
TRBV11-2	TRBD2	TRBJ2-3	.	TGTGCCAGCAGCGCGGGGGGAAACACAGATACGCAGTATTTT	CASSAGGNTDTQYF
TRBV7-3	.	TRBJ1-1	.	TGTGCCAGCAGCTCCGAGGACAGTCGGAGGACTGAAGCTTTCTTT	CASSSEDSRRTEAFF
TRBV6-1	.	TRBJ2-7	.	TGTGCCAGCAGTCAGGGGGGGTCCTACGAGCAGTACTTC	CASSQGGSYEQYF
TRBV4-3	TRBD1	TRBJ1-2	.	TGCGCCAGCAGCCAGGGACAGCTCTCCTATGGCTACACCTTC	CASSQGQLSYGYTF
TRBV5-6	TRBD2	TRBJ2-7	few	TGTGCCAGCAGCGTTACTAGCGGCTCCTACGAGCAGTACTTC	CASSVTSGSYEQYF
TRBV6-6	.	TRBJ2-7	.	TGTGCCAGCAGCTTGGATACAGGGAGCTACGAGCAGTACTTC	CASSLDTGSYEQYF
TRBV25-1	TRBD1	TRBJ2-3	few	TGTGCCACCCAAAGGGGTACAGGGGGGATTAGGACAGATACGCAGTATTTT	CATQRGTGGIRTDTQYF
TRBV5-5	.	TRBJ1-1	.	TGTGCCAGCGGGAAACCGGGACTCACTGAAGCTTTCTTT	CASGKPGLTEAFF
TRBV4-2	.	TRBJ2-2	few	TGTGCCAGCAGCCTAACAGGGCTGAACACCGGGGAGCTGTTTTTT	CASSLTGLNTGELFF
TRBV7-3	.	TRBJ2-2	.	TGTGCCAGCAGATTACAGGGATCCGGGGAGCTGTTTTTT	CASRLQGSGELFF
TRBV9	.	TRBJ1-1	few	TGTGCCAGCAGCGCGGGGTCCCTCGGTAACACTGAAGCTTTCTTT	CASSAGSLGNTEAFF
TRBV7-2	.	TRBJ2-2	.	TGTGCCAGCAGCTTAGACCGTGGTAGGGCTACGCGGGAGCTGTTTTTT	CASSLDRGRATRELFF
TRBV6-5	.	TRBJ2-7	few	TGTGCCAGCAGTTACAGTGTTCGTGGAGGTTTCGAGCAGTACTTC	CASSYSVRGGFEQYF
TRBV5-1	.	TRBJ2-7	.	TGCGCCAGCAGTTTGCGGGCGGACAGACATTCCTACGAGCAGTACTTC	CASSLRADRHSYEQYF
TRBV30	.	TRBJ1-4	.	TGTGCCTGGAGGGGTCAGGAAATTAATGAAAAACTGTTTTTT	CAWRGQEINEKLFF
TRBV6-5	.	TRBJ2-7	.	TGTGCCAGCAGTTCCAGATTCGAGCAGTACTTC	CASSSRFEQYF
TRBV10-3	TRBD1	TRBJ1-2	few	TGTGCCATCAGTGGCCGGGACAGGGGGCTACCTGGCTACACCTTC	CAISGRDRGLPGYTF
TRBV5-5	TRBD1	TRBJ1-5	.	TGTGCCAGCAGCTTCGGGACAGGGGACAATCAGCCCCAGCATTTT	CASSFGTGDNQPQHF
TRBV4-3	.	TRBJ2-2	few	TGCGCCAGCAGCCAAGCGGGCAGGGTAACCGGGGAGCTGTTTTTT	CASSQAGRVTGELFF
TRBV6-4	.	TRBJ2-2	.	TGTGCCAGCAGTGACTCAGGGGACACCGGGGAGCTGTTTTTT	CASSDSGDTGELFF
TRBV6-5	.	TRBJ1-1	.	TGTGCCAGCCACCCTAAGGGGACTAACACTGAAGCTTTCTTT	CASHPKGTNTEAFF
TRBV2	.	TRBJ1-5	.	TGTGCCAGCAGTGTCGGGGGAAGTCAGCCCCAGCATTTT	CASSVGGSQPQHF
TRBV19	.	TRBJ2-7	medium-sized	TGTGCCAGTAGTTCCAACCCCCTGACTGGATACGAGCAGTACTTC	CASSSNPLTGYEQYF
TRBV14	.	TRBJ2-3	few	TGTGCCAGCAGCCAAGTTAGAGGAGATTATAGCACAGATACGCAGTATTTT	CASSQVRGDYSTDTQYF
TRBV7-9	.	TRBJ2-3	.	TGTGCCAGCACCTCTTGGGAGGGGGATCTCACAGATACGCAGTATTTT	CASTSWEGDLTDTQYF
TRBV7-6	TRBD1	TRBJ2-7	.	TGTGCCAGCAGCTTAGGGGACAGGGGGTCCCCCTACGAGCAGTACTTC	CASSLGDRGSPYEQYF
TRBV6-6	.	TRBJ2-3	.	TGTGCCAGCAGGCTCCTAGCGAGCACAGATACGCAGTATTTT	CASRLLASTDTQYF